These 30 T cell receptor beta chains share one sample of origin, sequenced in a study of memory B cells and T cells in multiple sclerosis. Only in-frame clones appear in the TCRdb table, and some are missing; sequencing was by immunoSEQ multiplex PCR. The table includes roughly 30,000 clones, about 83% detected once. What these receptors recognize is not known. After stimulus-free culture, autoproliferating CFSE-dim and non-proliferating CFSE-high T cells were sequenced separately. Roughly 5.2x10^7 CFSE-labeled PBMCs were cultured less than eight days unstimulated, then replicate wells were pooled. The source material was PBMCs from blood kept in culture. The source of these receptors is a human donor with multiple sclerosis.

The chain combines TRBV7-8 with TRBJ2-7, with 14 bases aligning to TRBD2. Germline CDR1 and CDR2: SGHVS and FQNEAQ. V gave up 6 bases and J gave up 1 base; unmatched junction bases: 5. The CDR3 extends over 16 amino acids. The CDR3 nucleotides read TGTGCCAGCAGTTGGGGACTAGCGGGAGTGTCCTACGAGCAGTACTTC. Protein: CASSWGLAGVSYEQYF.

The genes are TRBV5-6 and TRBJ2-1; D perhaps matches TRBD2 (6 bases). CDR3 length: 15 amino acids. Germline assignment: CDR1 SGHDT and CDR2 YYEEEE. Trimming removed 1 base from V and 6 bases from J, with 14 bases in between. This CDR3 reads CASSLWDSILNEQFF. DNA of the CDR3: TGTGCCAGCAGCTTGTGGGACTCGATACTCAATGAGCAGTTCTTC.

J is TRBJ1-2 and V is TRBV6-6; weak D call: TRBD1 (6 bases). V was pared by 6 bases and J by 7 bases, with 18 bases between. The germline gives CDR1 MNHNY, CDR2 SVGAGI (reference sequence). The CDR3 extends over 14 amino acids. Here the CDR3 DNA reads TGTGCCAGCAGCCATCAAACAGGGCAGAGTGGCTACACCTTC. Its translation: CASSHQTGQSGYTF.

The genes are TRBV18 and TRBJ2-7, with no clear D. From germline, CDR1 is KGHSH and CDR2 LQKENI. Trimming removed 5 bases from V and 5 bases from J, with 10 bases in between. The CDR3 totals 12 residues. CDR3 loop: CASSSEVNEQYF. For the CDR3, the DNA is TGTGCCAGCTCATCCGAGGTAAACGAGCAGTACTTC.

The chain is built from TRBV10-3 and TRBJ2-1; D is uncertain. CDR3 size: 15 residues. Germline CDR1 and CDR2: ENHRY and SYGVKD. Trimming took off 0 bases at V and 0 bases at J, with 6 bases between the two ends. CDR3 loop: CAISESVRSYNEQFF. CDR3 bases: TGTGCCATCAGTGAGTCGGTTCGCTCCTACAATGAGCAGTTCTTC.

This clone was detected only once. This sample also contains other DNA sequences that code for the same CDR3. This chain connects TRBV11-3 to TRBJ2-5; D is possibly TRBD2 (6 bases). Trimming pared 5 bases from V and 2 bases from J, leaving 9 bases between. Germline assignment: CDR1 SGHNT and CDR2 YENEEA. The CDR3 has 13 residues. CDR3 in amino acids: CASSLGTQETQYF. CDR3 sequence (DNA): TGTGCCAGCAGCCTCGGGACTCAAGAGACCCAGTACTTC.

The chain joins TRBV6-5 to TRBJ2-7; TRBD2 is a possible D gene (5 bases). Germline assignment: CDR1 MNHEY and CDR2 SVGAGI. The V end lost 6 bases, the J end lost 3 bases, and 15 bases lay between the germline ends. The CDR3 runs to 14 residues. The CDR3 spells CASREGASYYEQYF. The CDR3 coding sequence is TGTGCCAGCAGAGAGGGCGCATCCTACTACGAGCAGTACTTC.

The gene calls are TRBV19 and TRBJ1-5; D is ambiguous. Trimming removed 5 bases at V and 4 bases at J, with 6 bases between. CDR3 size: 12 residues. CDR1 and CDR2 from the germline V gene are LNHDA and SQIVND (reference sequence). The CDR3 protein is CASSVFNQPQHF. DNA for the CDR3: TGTGCCAGTAGTGTTTTTAATCAGCCCCAGCATTTT.

This rearrangement joins TRBV28 to TRBJ1-1; D unresolved. The CDR3 sequence is 11 residues long. Germline loops: CDR1 MDHEN, CDR2 SYDVKM. With 5 bases removed from V and 11 bases from J, the gap between germline ends came to 12 bases. DNA of the CDR3: TGTGCCAGCAGTAATGACTATTACGCTTTCTTT. Translating gives CASSNDYYAFF. Full variable domain (remainder filled in from reference TRBV28 and TRBJ1-1): DVKVTQSSRYLVKRTGEKVFLECVQDMDHENMFWYRQDPGLGLRLIYFSYDVKMKEKGDIPEGYSVSREKKERFSLILESASTNQTSMYLCASSNDYYAFFGQGTRLTVV.

The chain joins TRBV30 to TRBJ1-1, with TRBD1 matching 7 bases. Losses at the gene ends were 0 bases for V and 5 bases for J; bases not matched to a gene: 9. Germline values: CDR1 GTSNPN, CDR2 SVGIG (reference sequence). This CDR3 comprises 15 residues. CDR3 bases: TGTGCCTGGAGTGTACTTCTTTCAGGGGGGACTGAAGCTTTCTTT. Residues: CAWSVLLSGGTEAFF.

This sequence joins TRBV21-1 and TRBJ2-7; the D call in the table, TRBD2, was not verified against the DNA. TRBV21-1 is given as a pseudogene. This CDR3 region has 19 residues. The CDR3 spells CASSKGKERQVGRGYEQYF. DNA for the CDR3: TGTGCCAGCAGCAAAGGTAAGGAGCGGCAAGTAGGGAGGGGCTACGAGCAGTACTTC.

The chain has TRBV27 and TRBJ2-1; 7 nucleotides line up with TRBD2. This CDR3 region has 15 residues. Germline CDR1 and CDR2: MNHEY and SMNVEV (reference sequence). The V and J ends lost 6 bases and 2 bases, in that order; junction bases with no gene match: 7. The CDR3 nucleotides are TGTGCCAGCAGCCCCGGGACTACCCCCTACAATGAGCAGTTCTTC. Protein sequence: CASSPGTTPYNEQFF.

The chain is built from TRBV30 and TRBJ1-5; D is unclear. The CDR3 length is 13 residues. The V gene lost 0 bases and the J gene lost 9 bases, with 12 bases spanning the gap. In germline, CDR1 is GTSNPN, CDR2 SVGIG (reference sequence). The DNA of the CDR3 is TGTGCCTGGAGTGTTACACTGGGGTGGCCCCAGCATTTT. Translation: CAWSVTLGWPQHF.

The chain uses TRBV7-9 and TRBJ2-1; the match to TRBD2 covers 12 bases. Germline CDR1 is SEHNR and CDR2 is FQNEAQ (reference sequence). The CDR3 loop spans 16 amino acids. The ends lost 5 bases at V and 4 bases at J; junction bases unmatched: 6. The CDR3 nucleotides are TGTGCCAGCAGCCCCAAACTAGCGGGAGGTTACAATGAGCAGTTCTTC. Translation: CASSPKLAGGYNEQFF.

The J gene is TRBJ2-1, the V gene TRBV5-1; 11 bases are shared with TRBD2. Losses at the gene ends were 3 bases for V and 6 bases for J; bases not matched to a gene: 8. CDR1 is SGHRS, CDR2 YFSETQ, per germline. The CDR3 loop spans 16 amino acids. As DNA, the CDR3 is TGCGCCAGCAGCTCCGTAGCGGGAGGGCCGAGCAATGAGCAGTTCTTC. Amino acids: CASSSVAGGPSNEQFF.

The chain joins TRBV5-4 to TRBJ1-2; D gene ambiguous. The germline CDR1 and CDR2 sequences are SGHNT and YYREEE (reference sequence). V lost 0 bases, J lost 7 bases, and 7 bases lay in between. This CDR3 comprises 12 residues. The CDR3 protein is CASSLGGSGYTF. CDR3 coding DNA: TGTGCCAGCAGCTTGGGAGGGTCTGGCTACACCTTC.

The V gene is TRBV28, the J gene TRBJ2-1; TRBD2 matches at 13 bases. This CDR3 comprises 16 residues. CDR1 is MDHEN and CDR2 is SYDVKM in the germline V gene. V shed 7 bases and J 7 bases; nucleotides not matched to a gene: 10. The CDR3 sequence is CASTLPGLAGVNEQFF. As DNA, the CDR3 is TGTGCCAGCACCCTCCCCGGACTAGCGGGAGTTAATGAGCAGTTCTTC.

The rearrangement joins TRBV7-8 to TRBJ1-1; D is ambiguous. In germline, CDR1 is SGHVS, CDR2 FQNEAQ. The CDR3 sequence is 12 residues long. V lost 5 bases, J lost 7 bases, and 11 bases lay in between. CDR3 sequence (DNA): TGTGCCAGCAGCCCGACCCAGCATGAAGCTTTCTTT. Protein: CASSPTQHEAFF.

The J gene is TRBJ1-3, the V gene TRBV4-2; D not resolved. CDR1 LGHNA and CDR2 YNFKEQ come from the germline V gene. Trimming left V 3 bases short and J 0 bases short, with 6 bases between. The CDR3 has 14 residues. CDR3 nucleotides: TGTGCCAGCAGCCAGAGTGCCTCTGGAAACACCATATATTTT. Its protein product is CASSQSASGNTIYF.

The chain links TRBV2 to TRBJ2-5, with no clear D. Trimming took 7 bases from V and 5 from J, leaving 17 bases between them. Germline assignment: CDR1 SNHLY and CDR2 FYNNEI. This CDR3 contains 14 residues. CDR3 sequence reads: CASIRIDRTETQYF. Here the CDR3 DNA reads TGTGCCAGCATTAGGATCGATCGGACGGAGACCCAGTACTTC.

The chain has TRBV4-2 and TRBJ1-5; 9 bases are shared with TRBD1. With V trimmed by 3 bases and J by 3 bases, 3 bases remained unmatched. The length of the CDR3 is 15 residues. Germline V gene data show CDR1 as LGHNA and CDR2 as YNFKEQ. The CDR3 DNA sequence: TGTGCCAGCAGCCAGGGACAGGGAATCAATCAGCCCCAGCATTTT. As protein: CASSQGQGINQPQHF.

This chain uses TRBV19 with TRBJ1-5, with D possibly matching TRBD1 (5 bases). V was shortened by 5 bases and J by 1 base, with 12 bases between the two germline ends. CDR1 is LNHDA and CDR2 is SQIVND in the germline V gene (reference sequence). The CDR3 extends over 15 amino acids. The DNA for the CDR3 is TGTGCCAGTAGTGGGACGGGGACCAGCAATCAGCCCCAGCATTTT. It translates to CASSGTGTSNQPQHF.

This clone was recorded once. The chain uses TRBV5-4 and TRBJ1-6; D ambiguous. This CDR3 contains 13 residues. The V end lost 2 bases, the J end lost 8 bases, and 8 bases lay between the germline ends. CDR1 and CDR2 (germline): SGHNT, YYREEE (reference sequence). Here the CDR3 DNA reads TGTGCCAGCAGCTTAGTTCGGGATTCACCCCTCCACTTT. It encodes CASSLVRDSPLHF.

The chain uses TRBV19 and TRBJ2-3; D gene unclear. The CDR3 extends over 13 amino acids. The ends were cut back, 6 bases at V and 0 bases at J, with 7 bases in the middle. Germline loops: CDR1 LNHDA, CDR2 SQIVND (reference sequence). CDR3 protein: CASRGISTDTQYF. CDR3 in DNA: TGTGCCAGTAGGGGCATAAGCACAGATACGCAGTATTTT. Looking up the rest from reference TRBV19 and TRBJ2-3 gives the full variable domain: DGGITQSPKYLFRKEGQNVTLSCEQNLNHDAMYWYRQDPGQGLRLIYYSQIVNDFQKGDIAEGYSVSREKKESFPLTVTSAQKNPTAFYLCASRGISTDTQYFGPGTRLTVL.

This sequence joins TRBV5-1 and TRBJ2-1; no clear D. The CDR3 is 14 residues long. CDR1 and CDR2 (germline): SGHRS, YFSETQ. Trimming pared 0 bases from V and 8 bases from J, leaving 12 bases between. CDR3 in amino acids: CASSLDYGTHEQFF. The CDR3 coding sequence is TGCGCCAGCAGCTTGGACTACGGAACCCATGAGCAGTTCTTC.

This chain links TRBV5-1 with TRBJ2-2, with TRBD2 matching 7 bases. In germline, CDR1 is SGHRS, CDR2 YFSETQ. V lost 9 bases to trimming and J lost 1 base; unmatched junction nucleotides: 18. The CDR3 is 18 amino acids. The CDR3 DNA reads as TGCGCCACCCGGGGAGGGTCATGGTTACGCGGGAACACCGGGGAGCTGTTTTTT. Encoded protein: CATRGGSWLRGNTGELFF.

V usage is TRBV29-1 and J usage is TRBJ1-1; D ambiguous. CDR1 and CDR2 (germline): SQVTM, ANQGSEA. This CDR3 contains 13 residues. Trimming took off 5 bases at V and 0 bases at J, with 10 bases between the two ends. The CDR3 region has the DNA TGCAGCGTTAGTCAAAACATGAACACTGAAGCTTTCTTT. Protein product: CSVSQNMNTEAFF.

CDR3: CASSFMSGGPPLNIQYF. The CDR3 coding sequence is TGTGCCAGCAGCTTTATGTCCGGGGGGCCCCCCCTTAACATTCAGTACTTC. The V and J genes are TRBV7-8 and TRBJ2-4, with D maybe TRBD2 (7 bases). Germline V gene lookup returns CDR1 SGHVS and CDR2 FQNEAQ. CDR3 length: 17 amino acids. Trimming pared 3 bases from V and 7 bases from J, leaving 22 bases between.

This chain uses TRBV6-5 with TRBJ1-1, with D maybe TRBD1 (5 bases). Germline V gene sequence: CDR1 MNHEY, CDR2 SVGAGI. The ends were cut back, 4 bases at V and 0 bases at J, with 15 bases in the middle. The CDR3 has 16 amino acids. The CDR3 DNA sequence: TGTGCCAGCAGTTCCCATCAGGGACCCATGAACACTGAAGCTTTCTTT. It codes for CASSSHQGPMNTEAFF.

The rearrangement joins TRBV14 to TRBJ2-5; tentatively, D is TRBD2 (5 bases). This CDR3 comprises 18 residues. Trimming took 1 base from V and 5 from J, leaving 23 bases between them. Germline V gene lookup returns CDR1 SGHDN and CDR2 FVKESK. The CDR3 loop reads CASSQAVAGPSGWETQYF. The CDR3 nucleotides read TGTGCCAGCAGCCAAGCTGTTGCGGGCCCTTCAGGCTGGGAGACCCAGTACTTC.